The T cell receptor beta chain described here comes from a study of shared clonotypes between healthy human individuals. Here immunoSEQ multiplex PCR was the method, and the copy in TCRdb shows in-frame clones only, minus some. The table has some 2,500,000 clones, 80% to 95% seen once. This CDR3 contains 15 residues. V shed 4 bases, J shed 7 bases, and the junction held 6 bases outside the gene matches. CDR1 SGHTA and CDR2 FQGTGA come from the germline V gene. This sequence joins TRBV7-3 and TRBJ2-2, with 10 bases fitting TRBD1. The sequencing sample was made of naive CD4+ T cells from PBMCs. Subset specified: CD45RA+ positively selected. This clonotype originated in a man aged 18-30 years in good health. Some clones in this sample may be carry-over from other donors' samples. CDR3 region: CASSSGTGVDGELFF. CDR3 nucleotides: TGTGCCAGCAGCTCCGGGACAGGGGTTGACGGGGAGCTGTTTTTT.